This TCR beta chain was documented in a study of T cells after yellow fever vaccination. Study-level results: Boosting was followed by the reappearance of most primary-vaccination clones (about 97% CD4, more than 70% CD8). Clonotype sharing between CD4 and CD8 compartments was small. In FACS-sorted repertoires, abundant clonotypes from the bulk population could appear as contaminants.

TCRdb re-called the 5' RACE reads with MiXCR, one entry per CDR3 protein. Of 150,000 to 200,000 distinct CDR3 sequences listed, about a tenth are singletons. Looked up from germline, CDR1 is SGHRS and CDR2 is YFSETQ. The V gene lost 4 bases and the J gene lost 2 bases, with 16 bases spanning the gap. This CDR3 has 15 amino acids. On this clonotype: Its specificity is not known.

This clonotype was obtained from a man in his late teens or twenties who received the YFV17D yellow fever vaccine. V gene TRBV5-1 combines with J gene TRBJ2-7; a weak D match, TRBD2 (6 bases). Sequenced material: CD8+ T cells sorted from PBMCs, taken 45 days after the yellow fever booster vaccination. The CDR3 sequence is CASSQEGITPYEQYF. The CDR3 coding sequence is TGCGCCAGCAGCCAGGAGGGGATTACCCCCTACGAGCAGTACTTC.